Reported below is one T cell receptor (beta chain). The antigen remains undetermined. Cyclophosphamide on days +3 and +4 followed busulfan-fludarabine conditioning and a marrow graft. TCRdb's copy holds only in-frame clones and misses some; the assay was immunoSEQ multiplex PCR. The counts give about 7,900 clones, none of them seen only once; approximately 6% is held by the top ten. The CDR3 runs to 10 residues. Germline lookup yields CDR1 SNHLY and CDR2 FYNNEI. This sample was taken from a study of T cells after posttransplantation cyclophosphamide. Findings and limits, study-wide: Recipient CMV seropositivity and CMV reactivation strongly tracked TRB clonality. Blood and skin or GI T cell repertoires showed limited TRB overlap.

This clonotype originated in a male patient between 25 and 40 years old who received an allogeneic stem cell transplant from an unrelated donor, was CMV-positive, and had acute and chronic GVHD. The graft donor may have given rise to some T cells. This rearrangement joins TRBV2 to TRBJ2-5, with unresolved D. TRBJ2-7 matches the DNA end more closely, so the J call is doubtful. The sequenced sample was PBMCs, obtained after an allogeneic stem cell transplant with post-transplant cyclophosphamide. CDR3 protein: CASGDYEQYF. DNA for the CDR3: TGTGCCAGCGGAGACTACGAGCAGTACTTC.